This T cell receptor beta chain was sequenced for a study of blood T cell repertoires in COVID-19 (dated by TCRdb to 2020 to 2022). Study-wide context: Samples from collaborators originated in the United States, Italy and Spain and spanned both the acute and convalescent phases of COVID-19. A freely available public database, intended as a resource for researchers studying the immune response to SARS-CoV-2, is where the repertoires were released. Samples were obtained from the ongoing ImmuneRACE study (first 160 participants) and from 1,000 to 1,500 subjects provided by 6 global collaborators. A de-identified subject ID, COVID-19 status, age in years and sex were almost always included in the sample metadata. The material from the prospective study consisted of cDNA or gDNA derived from T cells, B-cell-depleted T cells, or PBMCs. Subjects who had been exposed to COVID-19, were actively infected with it, or had recovered from it provided the deeply sampled blood TCRbeta repertoires that made up the dataset. Where available, HLA class I and class II types were taken from metadata supplied by the sample provider and were not determined by assay-based typing.

Including the terminal cysteine and phenylalanine, the CDR3 comprises 14 residues. The only DNA kept is the CDR3, 42 bases in frame from the first base. Compared with germline, V lacks 5 bases and J lacks 3 bases; bases without a gene match: 6. As encoded in the germline V gene, CDR1 is SGHVS while CDR2 is FQNEAQ. TCRbeta CDR3 regions were amplified from genomic DNA using the immunoSEQ Assay, a bias-controlled multiplex PCR. The study's processing was this. The number of nucleated cells in each sample was estimated by amplification of reference gene primers within the assay. Sequence reads were collapsed and filtered to measure the absolute abundance of every unique TCRbeta CDR3 rearrangement. For each sample, productive Simpson clonality was calculated as the square root of Simpson's diversity index over productive rearrangements. TCRdb obtained this table from immuneACCESS and retained in-frame rearrangements with V and J assigned. These tables miss some clones; where compared with another copy, unresolved V genes account for less than half of the shortfall, and the remainder is unexplained. V and J calls and clone size follow that table, whereas D and trimming were derived from the DNA. Present in this sample are under 300,000 clones, approximately 88% of which were seen just once. The ten largest clones take up about 2.9% of the sample.

Participants in the prospective study were enrolled through a virtual design, were aged roughly 18 to 100 years, and lived in some 24 United States geographic areas. In the prospective study, cohorts were assigned on the basis of participant-reported clinical history obtained from a screening survey and a study questionnaire. Exposed participants had been in contact with someone with a PCR-confirmed or clinician-diagnosed COVID-19 case within 2 weeks of study entry. Each participant in the prospective study had whole blood, serum and a nasopharyngeal or oropharyngeal swab collected by mobile phlebotomists. Over a roughly 2-month period, participants in the prospective study had the option of providing additional blood draws and questionnaires. Before DNA extraction, prospective study blood samples were shipped either frozen or at room temperature. Worth noting for this clone: Its antigen is unknown. Base qualities are not provided; no much larger clone lies one nucleotide away.

What the study reported, not specific to this receptor: The quantity of clinical and demographic metadata differed by source and by participant and was supplied without curation.

The source material was PBMCs or T cells enriched from blood (not recorded which). This clonotype was obtained from a woman in her 40s who had been exposed to COVID-19. The chain employs TRBV7-8 and TRBJ1-1, and 7 junction bases match TRBD1. The CDR3 region: CASSRDREDTEAFF. The DNA sequence reads TGTGCCAGCAGCCGTGACAGGGAGGACACTGAAGCTTTCTTT.